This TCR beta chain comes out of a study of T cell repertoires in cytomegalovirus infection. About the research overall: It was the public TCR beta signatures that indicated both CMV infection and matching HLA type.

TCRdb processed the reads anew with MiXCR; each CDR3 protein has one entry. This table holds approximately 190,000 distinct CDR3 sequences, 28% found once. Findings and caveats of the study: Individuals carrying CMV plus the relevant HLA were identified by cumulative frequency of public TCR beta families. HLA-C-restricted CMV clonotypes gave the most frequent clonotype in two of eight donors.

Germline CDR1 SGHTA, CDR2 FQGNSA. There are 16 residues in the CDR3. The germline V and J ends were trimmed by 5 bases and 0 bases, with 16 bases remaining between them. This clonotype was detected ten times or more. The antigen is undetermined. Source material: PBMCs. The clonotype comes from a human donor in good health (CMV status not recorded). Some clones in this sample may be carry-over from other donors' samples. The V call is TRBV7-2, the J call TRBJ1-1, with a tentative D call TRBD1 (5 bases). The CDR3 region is CASSPLSGTVNTEAFF. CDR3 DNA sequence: TGTGCCAGCAGCCCCCTCTCCGGGACGGTGAACACTGAAGCTTTCTTT. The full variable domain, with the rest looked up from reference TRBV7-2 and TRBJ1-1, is GAGVSQSPSNKVTEKGKDVELRCDPISGHTALYWYRQSLGQGLEFLIYFQGNSAPDKSGLPSDRFSAERTGGSVSTLTIQRTQQEDSAVYLCASSPLSGTVNTEAFFGQGTRLTVV.